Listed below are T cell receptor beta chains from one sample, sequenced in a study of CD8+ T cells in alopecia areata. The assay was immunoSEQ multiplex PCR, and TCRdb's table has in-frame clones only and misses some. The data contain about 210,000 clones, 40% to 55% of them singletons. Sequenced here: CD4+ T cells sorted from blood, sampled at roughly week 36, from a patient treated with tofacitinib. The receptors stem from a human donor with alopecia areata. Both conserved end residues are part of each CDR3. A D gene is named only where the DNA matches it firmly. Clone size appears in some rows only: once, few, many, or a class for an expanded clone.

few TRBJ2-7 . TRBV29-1 TGCAGCGCTCACGAACCTCGCTCCTACGAGCAGTACTTC CSAHEPRSYEQYF
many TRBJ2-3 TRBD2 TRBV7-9 TGTGCCAGCAGCTTAGGTGGGACTAGGGAAGATACGCAGTATTTT CASSLGGTREDTQYF
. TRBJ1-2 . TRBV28 TGTGCCAGCTCCCCGGGCGGCTCGGGCTACACCTTC CASSPGGSGYTF
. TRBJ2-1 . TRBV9 TGTGCCAGCAGCGTGAGCGGAGACTCCTACAATGAGCAGTTCTTC CASSVSGDSYNEQFF
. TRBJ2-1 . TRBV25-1 TGTGCCAGCAGCATTGAGCGGAGACCCTTGAGGCAGTTCTTC CASSIERRPLRQFF
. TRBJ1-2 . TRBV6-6 TGTGCCAGCAGGCCCACAGGGTTGGGGTATGGCTACACCTTC CASRPTGLGYGYTF
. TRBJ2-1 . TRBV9 TGTGCCAGCAGCGCGGGACCTAGAGGCAATGAGCAGTTCTTC CASSAGPRGNEQFF
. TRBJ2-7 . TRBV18 TGTGCCAGCTCACCGGGGCAGGTCTACGAGCAGTACTTC CASSPGQVYEQYF
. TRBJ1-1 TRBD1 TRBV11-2 TGTGCCAGCAGCCCCGGGACAGGGGTGTATGCTTTCTTT CASSPGTGVYAFF
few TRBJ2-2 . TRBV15 TGTGCCACCAGCTTTCACCCCACCGGGGAGCTGTTTTTT CATSFHPTGELFF
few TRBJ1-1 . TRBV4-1 TGCGCCAGCAGCCTGCTACCGGGACAAGTGATGAACACTGAAGCTTTCTTT CASSLLPGQVMNTEAFF
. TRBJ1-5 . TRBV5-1 TGCGCCAGCAGCCTGGACAGTCCGAGCAATCAGCCCCAGCATTTT CASSLDSPSNQPQHF
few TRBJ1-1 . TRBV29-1 TGCAGCGTTTTCCAGGGGACTGAAGCTTTCTTT CSVFQGTEAFF
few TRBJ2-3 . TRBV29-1 TGCAGCGTCCCTGCAGTGGGGACTAGCACAGATACGCAGTATTTT CSVPAVGTSTDTQYF
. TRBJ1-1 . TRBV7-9 TGTGCCAGCAGCGCGCAGGGTGGTAACACTGAAGCTTTCTTT CASSAQGGNTEAFF
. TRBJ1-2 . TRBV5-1 TGCGCCAGCAGCTCGGACGTGGCCGGCTACACCTTC CASSSDVAGYTF
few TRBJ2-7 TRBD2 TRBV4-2 TGTGCCAGCAGTCGCCCGGGACTAGCGTACGAGCAGTACTTC CASSRPGLAYEQYF
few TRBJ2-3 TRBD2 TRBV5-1 TGCGCCAGCAGCACGGGACTAGCGGGAGCACCAGATACGCAGTATTTT CASSTGLAGAPDTQYF
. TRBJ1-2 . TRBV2 TGTGCCAGCAGTGTTGACGGCTATGGCTACACCTTC CASSVDGYGYTF
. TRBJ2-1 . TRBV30 TGTGCCTGGGGGGGACCATACAATGAGCAGTTCTTC CAWGGPYNEQFF
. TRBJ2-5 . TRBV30 TGTGCCTGGATCAAAAGTCCATCAAGGACCCAGTACTTC CAWIKSPSRTQYF
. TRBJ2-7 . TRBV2 TGTGCCAGCGGGACTGTAGGGACCTACGAGCAGTACTTC CASGTVGTYEQYF
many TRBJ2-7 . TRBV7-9 TGTGCCAGCAGCTCTGCGGGCGGGAACTCCTACGAGCAGTACTTC CASSSAGGNSYEQYF
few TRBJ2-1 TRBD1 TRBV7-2 TGTGCCAGCAGCTTAGCGGGACAGAACAATGAGCAGTTCTTC CASSLAGQNNEQFF
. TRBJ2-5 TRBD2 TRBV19 TGTGCCAGTGGGACTAGCGAGACTGAGACCCAGTACTTC CASGTSETETQYF
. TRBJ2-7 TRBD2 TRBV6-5 TGTGCCAGCGGAGCGGGATTCAGCTACGAGCAGTACTTC CASGAGFSYEQYF
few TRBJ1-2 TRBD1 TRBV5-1 TGCGCCAGCAGCTTGGACACGGGACAGCCCGAATATGGCTACACCTTC CASSLDTGQPEYGYTF
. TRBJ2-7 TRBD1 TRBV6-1 TGTGCCAGCAGTGATCCAACCGGGACAGGGCTCTACGAGCAGTACTTC CASSDPTGTGLYEQYF
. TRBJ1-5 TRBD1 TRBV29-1 TGCAGCGTGGGGGGACAGGGTGATCAGCCCCAGCATTTT CSVGGQGDQPQHF
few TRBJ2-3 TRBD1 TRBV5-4 TGTGCCAGCAGCAGGGACGGGGACAGGGGGCGTCCGAATACGCAGTATTTT CASSRDGDRGRPNTQYF
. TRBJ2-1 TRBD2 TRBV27 TGTGCCAGCAGTTCGAGGCTAGCGGGAACTAGACCCCAGTTCTTC CASSSRLAGTRPQFF
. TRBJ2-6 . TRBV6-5 TGTGCCAGCAGTGTATTCTCTGGGGCCAACGTCCTGACTTTC CASSVFSGANVLTF
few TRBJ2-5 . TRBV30 TGTGCCTGGAGCGAAGCTAGCGCTGAGACCCAGTACTTC CAWSEASAETQYF
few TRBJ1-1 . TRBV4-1 TGCGCCAGCAGCCAAGATACAGGGTTTAACACTGAAGCTTTCTTT CASSQDTGFNTEAFF
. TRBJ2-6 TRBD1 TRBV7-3 TGTGCCAGCAGCTTCCCTGCGGGACAGGGGACAACAAAGGCCAACGTCCTGACTTTC CASSFPAGQGTTKANVLTF
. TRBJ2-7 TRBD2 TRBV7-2 TGTGCCAGCAGCGATATTTGGTCGGCGGGAGGCTACGAGCAGTACTTC CASSDIWSAGGYEQYF
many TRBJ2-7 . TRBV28 TGTGCCAGCAGTTTAAGTCCACGCGCCTCCTACGAGCAGTACTTC CASSLSPRASYEQYF
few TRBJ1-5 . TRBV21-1 TGTGCCAGCAGCAAGGACAGGGAAGCGCACAATCAGCCCCAGCATTTT CASSKDREAHNQPQHF
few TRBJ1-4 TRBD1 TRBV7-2 TGTGCCAGCAGCCCAAACGGACAGGGAGGTGAAAAACTGTTTTTT CASSPNGQGGEKLFF
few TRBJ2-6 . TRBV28 TGTGCCAGCAGTTTATATGGCGTTGAGGCCAACGTCCTGACTTTC CASSLYGVEANVLTF
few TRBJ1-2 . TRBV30 TGTGCCTGGAGTAGGGGTACCTATGGCTACACCTTC CAWSRGTYGYTF
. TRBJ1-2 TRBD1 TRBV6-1 TGTGCCAGCAGAGAACAGGGGGGCCGCTACTATGGCTACACCTTC CASREQGGRYYGYTF
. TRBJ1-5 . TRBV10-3 TGTGCCACCGGGGGCGTTTATCAGCCCCAGCATTTT CATGGVYQPQHF
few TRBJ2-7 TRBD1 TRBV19 TGTGCCAGCGGACAGGGTGAAGTGGGCGAGCAGTACTTC CASGQGEVGEQYF
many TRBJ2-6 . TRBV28 TGTGCCAGCAAGCCGCACTCTGGGGCCAACGTCCTGACTTTC CASKPHSGANVLTF
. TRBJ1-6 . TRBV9 TGTGCCAGCAGCGTAGGGCAGGTCAATTCACCCCTCCACTTT CASSVGQVNSPLHF
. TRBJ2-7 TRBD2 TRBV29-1 TGCAGCGTTGAACTGCTAGCGGGGAACCCCTACGAGCAGTACTTC CSVELLAGNPYEQYF
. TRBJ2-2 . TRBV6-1 TGTGCCACCCTAACAGGGAGGCAAACCGGGGAGCTGTTTTTT CATLTGRQTGELFF
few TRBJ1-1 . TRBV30 TGTGCCTGGAGTCGACTTTCGAACACTGAAGCTTTCTTT CAWSRLSNTEAFF
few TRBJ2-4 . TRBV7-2 TGTGCCAGCAGCCTACAAAAACTAGGGAACATTCAGTACTTC CASSLQKLGNIQYF
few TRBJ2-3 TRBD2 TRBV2 TGTGCCAGCATAGCGGGAGGGTTCGCAGATACGCAGTATTTT CASIAGGFADTQYF
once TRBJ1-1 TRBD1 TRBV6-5 TGTGCCAGCACCTACGACAGGGCTGCTTTCTTT CASTYDRAAFF
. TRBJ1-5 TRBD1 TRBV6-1 TGTGCCAGCAGTGTCAACTCCCAGGGGGGACACGAGCATTTT CASSVNSQGGHEHF
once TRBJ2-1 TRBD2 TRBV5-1 TGCGCCAGCAGCTTATCTCGCGGGAGGGATGAGCAGTTCTTC CASSLSRGRDEQFF
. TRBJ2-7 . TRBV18 TGTGCCAGCTCACCACGACAGAAATACGAGCAGTACTTC CASSPRQKYEQYF
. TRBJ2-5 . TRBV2 TGTGCCAGCAGTGCAATCAGCCCCTCAGAGACCCAGTACTTC CASSAISPSETQYF
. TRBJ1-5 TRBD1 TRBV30 TGTGCCTGGAGTAGGGAGGGGGCGCCGGGCCAGCCCCAGCATTTT CAWSREGAPGQPQHF
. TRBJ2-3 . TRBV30 TGTGCCTGGAGTGTACCTGCACTAGATACGCAGTATTTT CAWSVPALDTQYF
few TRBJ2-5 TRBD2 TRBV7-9 TGTGCCAGCAGCCCAGACGAGCGGGAGTTTCGAGAGACCCAGTACTTC CASSPDEREFRETQYF
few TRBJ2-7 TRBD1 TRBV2 TGTGCCACCAGACAGGGGATGGCCTACGAGCAGTACTTC CATRQGMAYEQYF